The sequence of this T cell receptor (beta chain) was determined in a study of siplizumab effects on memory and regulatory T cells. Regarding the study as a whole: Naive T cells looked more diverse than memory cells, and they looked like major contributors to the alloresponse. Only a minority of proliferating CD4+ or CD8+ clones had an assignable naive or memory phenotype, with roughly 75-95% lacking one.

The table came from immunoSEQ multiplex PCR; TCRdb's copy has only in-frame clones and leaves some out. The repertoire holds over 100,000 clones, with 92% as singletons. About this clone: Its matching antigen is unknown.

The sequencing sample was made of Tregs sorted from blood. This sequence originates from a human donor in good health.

The CDR3 DNA sequence: TGTGCCAGCAGCTCGGACGGCCAAGGGGAGCAGTACTTC. Encoded protein: CASSSDGQGEQYF. The V call is TRBV7-9, the J call TRBJ2-7; D gene uncertain. Trimming left V 4 bases short and J 7 bases short, with 14 bases between. CDR3 length equals 13 residues. Germline V gene lookup returns CDR1 SEHNR and CDR2 FQNEAQ (reference sequence).